The 11 T cell receptor beta chains given below trace back to one sample, sequenced in a study of T cell responses to AZD1222 COVID-19 vaccine. Using immunoSEQ multiplex PCR, the repertoire was profiled, and TCRdb retains in-frame clones only, with some absent. The sample records around 160,000 clones, around four fifths being singletons. The sample here was peripheral blood, taken on day 0 of MenACWY control vaccination. All receptors come from an adult in good health.

The chain is built from TRBV7-9 and TRBJ1-2; a weak D match, TRBD1 (6 bases). This CDR3 comprises 15 residues. V was shortened by 1 base and J by 3 bases, with 12 bases between the two germline ends. The V gene's germline CDR1 is SEHNR and CDR2 FQNEAQ (reference sequence). This CDR3 is CASSLGQGHHYGYTF. CDR3 DNA: TGTGCCAGCAGCTTAGGGCAGGGACATCACTATGGCTACACCTTC.

CDR3 sequence reads: CASRGTGNEKLFF. CDR3 bases: TGTGCCAGCAGGGGGACAGGGAATGAAAAACTGTTTTTT. The gene calls are TRBV6-5 and TRBJ1-4, with 9 bases that match TRBD1. Germline V gene data show CDR1 as MNHEY and CDR2 as SVGAGI. J lost 5 bases, V lost 6 bases, and 1 base had no gene match. The CDR3 spans 13 residues.

This chain links TRBV5-1 with TRBJ1-2; 9 bases map to TRBD1. Germline V CDR1 and CDR2: SGHRS, YFSETQ. V dropped 4 bases and J dropped 2; count of bases not matched to a gene: 9. The CDR3 extends over 16 amino acids. This chain's CDR3 is CASSPGGGQGNYGYTF. For the CDR3, the DNA is TGCGCCAGCAGCCCCGGGGGGGGACAGGGCAACTATGGCTACACCTTC. The full variable domain, in which reference TRBV5-1 and TRBJ1-2 provide the parts outside the CDR3, is KAGVTQTPRYLIKTRGQQVTLSCSPISGHRSVSWYQQTPGQGLQFLFEYFSETQRNKGNFPGRFSGRQFSNSRSEMNVSTLELGDSALYLCASSPGGGQGNYGYTFGSGTRLTVV.

The rearrangement links TRBV14 to TRBJ1-1; D is unclear. This CDR3 contains 13 residues. V was shortened by 2 bases and J by 3 bases, with 7 bases between the two germline ends. Germline loops: CDR1 SGHDN, CDR2 FVKESK. For the CDR3, the DNA is TGTGCCAGCAGCCAACAGTTTTACACTGAAGCTTTCTTT. Translated: CASSQQFYTEAFF. Together with reference TRBV14 and TRBJ1-1, the CDR3 gives the full variable domain: EAGVTQFPSHSVIEKGQTVTLRCDPISGHDNLYWYRRVMGKEIKFLLHFVKESKQDESGMPNNRFLAERTGGTYSTLKVQPAELEDSGVYFCASSQQFYTEAFFGQGTRLTVV.

This clone was recorded a few times. The chain links TRBV9 to TRBJ1-1, with TRBD1 matching over 11 bases. CDR3 length: 16 residues. Losses at the gene ends were 4 bases for V and 4 bases for J; bases not matched to a gene: 9. Per germline, CDR1 SGDLS and CDR2 YYNGEE. The CDR3 loop is CASSPGDGTGGTEAFF. CDR3 nucleotides: TGTGCCAGCAGCCCTGGGGACGGGACAGGGGGCACTGAAGCTTTCTTT. The full variable domain, in which reference TRBV9 and TRBJ1-1 provide the parts outside the CDR3, is DSGVTQTPKHLITATGQRVTLRCSPRSGDLSVYWYQQSLDQGLQFLIQYYNGEERAKGNILERFSAQQFPDLHSELNLSSLELGDSALYFCASSPGDGTGGTEAFFGQGTRLTVV.

This clone has more than one count but fewer than ten. The chain employs TRBV2 and TRBJ1-5, with D possibly matching TRBD1 (6 bases). Germline loops: CDR1 SNHLY, CDR2 FYNNEI. V gave up 6 bases and J gave up 7 bases, with 13 bases separating them. The length of the CDR3 is 13 residues. CDR3: CASRLQGKQPQHF. CDR3 coding DNA: TGTGCCAGCAGGTTGCAGGGGAAACAGCCCCAGCATTTT.

Here the CDR3 reads CASSLELYTQYF. CDR3 nucleotides: TGTGCCAGCAGCTTAGAGCTCTATACGCAGTATTTT. J is TRBJ2-3 and V is TRBV7-9; no firm D call. Trimming removed 1 base at V and 7 bases at J, with 6 bases between. The CDR3 is made up of 12 amino acids. The germline V gene encodes CDR1 SEHNR and CDR2 FQNEAQ (reference sequence).

This chain connects TRBV7-8 to TRBJ1-1, with 11 nucleotides matching TRBD1. The trim removed 5 bases at V and 6 bases at J, leaving 5 bases unmatched. The CDR3 has 14 amino acids. Germline CDR1 reads SGHVS; CDR2 reads FQNEAQ. The CDR3 DNA reads as TGTGCCAGCAGCCTCGGACAGGGGGCGGCTGAAGCTTTCTTT. This codes for CASSLGQGAAEAFF. Full variable domain (rest looked up from reference TRBV7-8 and TRBJ1-1): GAGVSQSPRYKVAKRGQDVALRCDPISGHVSLFWYQQALGQGPEFLTYFQNEAQLDKSGLPSDRFFAERPEGSVSTLKIQRTQQEDSAVYLCASSLGQGAAEAFFGQGTRLTVV.

The chain links TRBV6-6 to TRBJ2-7; tentative D call: TRBD1 (6 bases). This CDR3 region has 15 residues. Germline V gene lookup returns CDR1 MNHNY and CDR2 SVGAGI (reference sequence). V lost 4 bases to trimming and J lost 2 bases, with 15 bases between them. The CDR3 nucleotides are TGTGCCAGCAGTTCCAGAGGGGGTGCGGCCTACGAGCAGTACGTC. Its translation is CASSSRGGAAYEQYV.

The V and J genes are TRBV11-2 and TRBJ2-2; 7 bases fit TRBD2. J was trimmed by 8 bases and V by 5 bases; bases with no gene match: 8. CDR3 length: 14 residues. Germline CDR1 SGHAT, CDR2 FQNNGV. CDR3: CASSPGGRWGELFF. The DNA of the CDR3 is TGTGCCAGCAGCCCGGGAGGCCGGTGGGGGGAGCTGTTTTTT.

The chain uses TRBV5-4 and TRBJ2-1; TRBD2 might be the D (6 bases). This CDR3 has 15 residues. V was clipped by 1 base and J by 3 bases, with 11 bases between them. Germline-derived CDR1 and CDR2 are SGHNT and YYREEE (reference sequence). The CDR3, as DNA: TGTGCCAGCAGCTTGATTGCGGGGCTCTACAATGAGCAGTTCTTC. Its protein is CASSLIAGLYNEQFF.